Sequencing of this T cell receptor beta chain was carried out in a study of T cells in Graves' hyperthyroidism and ophthalmopathy. TCR beta CDR3 regions were amplified from RNA. The TCR CDR3 first-round RT-PCR relied on the HTBI primer set. MiXCR, run by TCRdb on the multiplex PCR reads, gives a single entry per CDR3 protein. The table lists around 300,000 distinct CDR3 sequences, approximately 19% of them singletons. Patients were excluded for uncontrolled infection, other autoimmune disease, pregnancy or lactation. Trimming cost V 3 bases and J 10 bases; bases outside gene matches: 8. The CDR3 consists of 16 residues. Germline CDR1 reads LGHDT; CDR2 reads YNNKEL (reference sequence). This clonotype was counted between two and nine times.

The receptor was isolated from a man aged 50-60 years with Graves' ophthalmopathy. The sequenced sample consisted of blood. The rearrangement links TRBV3-1 to TRBJ2-1, with 14 bases matching TRBD2. In nucleotides, the CDR3 is TGTGCCAGCAGCCAGGCGGGACTAGCGGGAGTAGTAGAGCAGTTCTTC. Protein: CASSQAGLAGVVEQFF.